The present TCR beta chain was sequenced within a study of radiotherapy plus CTLA-4 blockade in lung cancer. As for the study in general: There were objective responses in approximately 19% of patients, and around 32% had disease control. Overall study results and limits: Tumor-origin TCR clones grew in blood after radiotherapy plus ipilimumab. With interferon-beta, early dynamics of blood T cell clones were reported to best predict response.

CDR1 LNHNV and CDR2 YYDKDF come from the germline V gene (reference sequence). This CDR3 spans 17 amino acids. V lost 3 bases, J lost 5 bases, and 7 bases stayed unmatched. The data were produced by immunoSEQ multiplex PCR, yet TCRdb's version contains in-frame clones alone and is incomplete. The profile shows over 75,000 clones, roughly four fifths of them singletons. Patients in the study, people with chemo-refractory metastatic non-small-cell lung cancer, received focal radiation plus ipilimumab CTLA-4 blockade. For this clone: Its target is unknown.

The source of this sequence is a human donor with non-small cell lung cancer who had stable disease on radiotherapy plus ipilimumab. The rearrangement joins TRBV15 to TRBJ2-7, with 16 bases identical to TRBD2. The sequencing here drew on peripheral blood, taken from a patient treated with radiotherapy plus ipilimumab. CDR3 nucleotide sequence: TGTGCCACCAGCAGTAAGGGACTAGCGGGGGGGCCCAACGAGCAGTACTTC. This codes for CATSSKGLAGGPNEQYF.